One sample yielded the 6 T cell receptor beta chains listed below, sequenced in a study of blood T cells in healthy people across ages. A second PCR of roughly 7 to 11 cycles used a sample-barcoded 5' primer and a J-beta primer mix. One entry per CDR3 protein, called by TCRdb with MiXCR from the 5' RACE reads. The profile shows under 1,100,000 distinct CDR3 sequences, approximately 25% of them singletons. These data were likewise used in another study, on T cells of mothers and their children.

The sequenced sample consisted of blood. The source of these receptors is a girl aged 2-9 years in good health.

The chain recombines TRBV11-2 with TRBJ2-3; D is undetermined. The CDR3 runs to 11 residues. The V gene lost 8 bases and the J gene lost 7 bases, with 10 bases spanning the gap. In germline, CDR1 is SGHAT, CDR2 FQNNGV. The CDR3 is CASFDGHTQYF. The DNA of the CDR3 is TGTGCCAGCTTCGATGGCCATACGCAGTATTTT.

This clonotype was detected a few times. This chain links TRBV5-1 with TRBJ2-5; 8 positions agree with TRBD2. Trimming at V came to 3 bases and at J to 2 bases, leaving 3 bases not matched to a gene. The CDR3 loop spans 14 amino acids. CDR1 and CDR2 from the germline V gene are SGHRS and YFSETQ. DNA for the CDR3: TGCGCCAGCAGCTATAGCGGGATGCAAGAGACCCAGTACTTC. This gives the protein CASSYSGMQETQYF.

The rearrangement joins TRBV6-5 to TRBJ1-2, with TRBD1 matching 7 bases. CDR3 length: 13 residues. CDR1 is MNHEY and CDR2 is SVGAGI in the germline V gene. V dropped 6 bases and J dropped 7; count of bases not matched to a gene: 8. In DNA, the CDR3 is TGTGCCAGCAGCCCCAGGGGGTTTTCTGGCTACACCTTC. This translates into CASSPRGFSGYTF.

The V and J genes are TRBV2 and TRBJ2-1; TRBD2 is a possible D gene (6 bases). The ends were cut back, 8 bases at V and 9 bases at J, with 14 bases in the middle. This CDR3 region has 12 residues. Germline V gene data show CDR1 as SNHLY and CDR2 as FYNNEI. The CDR3 reads CASGRYSGEQFF. The CDR3 DNA is TGTGCCAGCGGGAGGTATAGTGGTGAGCAGTTCTTC.

The table lists this clonotype with a few counts. The genes are TRBV28 and TRBJ2-2; 9 bases align to TRBD1. Trimming at V came to 2 bases and at J to 6 bases, leaving 13 bases not matched to a gene. The CDR3 has 18 amino acids. Germline CDR1 is MDHEN and CDR2 is SYDVKM. This chain's CDR3 is CASSLQPETGGRSGELFF. The CDR3 coding sequence is TGTGCCAGCAGTTTACAACCTGAGACAGGGGGGAGATCCGGGGAGCTGTTTTTT. Using reference TRBV28 and TRBJ2-2 for the parts outside the CDR3, the full variable domain is DVKVTQSSRYLVKRTGEKVFLECVQDMDHENMFWYRQDPGLGLRLIYFSYDVKMKEKGDIPEGYSVSREKKERFSLILESASTNQTSMYLCASSLQPETGGRSGELFFGEGSRLTVL.

This clonotype was observed a few times. The V gene is TRBV20-1, the J gene TRBJ1-1, with 7 bases identical to TRBD1. CDR3 size: 13 residues. The germline V gene encodes CDR1 DFQATT and CDR2 SNEGSKA (reference sequence). V was clipped by 6 bases and J by 2 bases; unmatched bases: 6. CDR3 bases: TGCAGTGCCATAACAGGGGCCAACACTGAAGCTTTCTTT. Residues: CSAITGANTEAFF.